The TCR beta chain under discussion was sequenced for a study of cytomegalovirus exposure and HLA in healthy donors. General study findings and limits: Despite most TCR sequences being rare, some public TCRs occurred in many donors. The number of N-insertions in an Asian-associated ancestry cluster was reportedly below the 666-donor mean in a later analysis.

Concerning this clone: No antigen is known for it.

The CDR3 sequence is 12 residues long. Germline assignment: CDR1 SGHRS and CDR2 YFSETQ. V was clipped by 4 bases and J by 8 bases, with 12 bases between them. The PCR ran on 60 Vbeta and 13 Jbeta primers. TCRdb's copy holds only in-frame clones and misses some; the assay was immunoSEQ multiplex PCR. Its table lists 20,000 to 25,000 clones. The sequence came from a man in his fifties or sixties in good health and CMV-seropositive. The chain carries TRBV5-1 and TRBJ1-1, with D possibly being TRBD1 (6 bases). The specimen was PBMCs. The CDR3 DNA reads TGCGCCAGCAGCCTCATCGGACAGGAAGCTTTCTTT. Translating gives CASSLIGQEAFF.